This T cell receptor beta chain was recovered during a study of blood T cell repertoires in COVID-19. Authors' processing steps: Amplifying reference gene primers gave estimates of nucleated cell counts. This table comes from immunoSEQ multiplex PCR, and its TCRdb copy is limited to in-frame clones, with some not included. That table furnishes V, J and clone size, whereas the DNA furnished D and trimming. The sample has some 400,000 clones; roughly 86% are singletons. This CDR3 is built from 15 residues. Trimming at V came to 0 bases and at J to 6 bases, leaving 5 bases not matched to a gene. Germline V gene lookup returns CDR1 SGHTA and CDR2 FQGTGA.

The sample consisted of peripheral blood. The V call is TRBV7-3, the J call TRBJ2-7; 10 bases fit TRBD2. This clonotype originated in a woman aged 60-70 years with COVID-19, enrolled during active disease. In DNA form, the CDR3 reads TGTGCCAGCAGCTTAACTCTAGCGGGGGAGGCCGAGCAGTACTTC. Its protein is CASSLTLAGEAEQYF.